These 22 T cell receptor beta chains were all obtained from the same sample, sequenced in a study of response to subunit inactivated influenza vaccine (dated by TCRdb to the late 2010s). The library was built by means of RT-PCR. The run used an Illumina HiSeq 2500. Through fastp at Q25 and MiXCR, TCRdb rebuilt clones from the public reads, retaining in-frame beta chains. All rows with the same CDR3 protein become a single entry with the most common DNA and genes. The sample data list 550,000 to 650,000 distinct CDR3 sequences, and 10% to 15% of these were observed just once. The biggest ten clones account for 10% of the sample. The source material was PBMCs from blood, sampled on the day of vaccination. Receptors were obtained from a man in his fifties who received an inactivated influenza vaccine. Donor details come from another sample of the same person, matched by shared clones.

To note about this clonotype: At one end the junction does not follow the germline gene, possibly because of a read error. The chain has TRBV7-9 and TRBJ2-5; 9 nucleotides line up with TRBD1. Germline V CDR1 and CDR2: SEHNR, FQNEAQ (reference sequence). This CDR3 comprises 15 residues. CDR3: CARSSTGTGKETQYF. CDR3 nucleotides: TGTGCCAGAAGCTCAACCGGGACAGGGAAAGAGACCCAGTACTTC.

The rearrangement uses TRBV30 and TRBJ2-1, with 10 nucleotides matching TRBD1. This CDR3 contains 16 residues. Germline lookup yields CDR1 GTSNPN and CDR2 SVGIG (reference sequence). The V segment lost 0 bases and the J segment 2 bases; nucleotides outside the gene matches: 4. The CDR3 loop is CAWSVRDRGPYNEQFF. CDR3 DNA sequence: TGTGCCTGGAGTGTACGGGACAGGGGCCCCTACAATGAGCAGTTCTTC. The full variable domain, in which reference TRBV30 and TRBJ2-1 provide the parts outside the CDR3, is SQTIHQWPATLVQPVGSPLSLECTVEGTSNPNLYWYRQAAGRGLQLLFYSVGIGQISSEVPQNLSASRPQDRQFILSSKKLLLSDSGFYLCAWSVRDRGPYNEQFFGPGTRLTVL.

Of note for this clonotype: The CDR3 does not close with the conserved phenylalanine or tryptophan, likely indicating a read error. V is TRBV3-1 and J is TRBJ2-1; 12 nucleotides match TRBD2. Germline values: CDR1 LGHDT, CDR2 YNNKEL (reference sequence). The trim removed 0 bases at V and 6 bases at J, leaving 9 bases unmatched. This CDR3 has 18 residues. The CDR3 loop is CASSQEESSGGAFNEQFL. CDR3 nucleotides: TGTGCCAGCAGCCAAGAAGAATCTAGCGGGGGGGCTTTCAATGAGCAGTTCTTA.

This chain uses TRBV4-2 with TRBJ2-1; TRBD2 is a possible D gene (6 bases). Germline CDR1 and CDR2: LGHNA and YNFKEQ. The V end was cut by 0 bases, the J end by 14 bases, with 8 bases between. The CDR3 covers 11 residues. The CDR3 here is CASSQEGGKFF. The CDR3 DNA reads as TGTGCCAGCAGCCAAGAGGGAGGAAAGTTCTTC.

The chain recombines TRBV24-1 with TRBJ2-1; the D gene could be TRBD1 or TRBD2 (6 bases each). This CDR3 has 16 residues. Germline assignment: CDR1 KGHDR and CDR2 SFDVKD. V gave up 7 bases and J gave up 6 bases, with 21 bases separating them. The DNA for the CDR3 is TGTGCCACCAGCCCCGGCGGGACACTTGCTGGCAATGAGCAGTTCTTC. This translates into CATSPGGTLAGNEQFF.

The chain has TRBV11-1 and TRBJ2-5; weak D call: TRBD2 (7 bases). Trimming shortened V by 4 bases and J by 5 bases, and 26 bases separated the two germline ends. The CDR3 is 18 residues long. The germline V gene has CDR1 SGHAT and CDR2 FQDESV (reference sequence). Here the CDR3 reads CASSSKVGGRAGMETQYF. CDR3 bases: TGTGCCAGCAGCTCTAAAGTAGGGGGGAGGGCCGGAATGGAGACCCAGTACTTC.

The rearrangement joins TRBV10-1 to TRBJ2-7, with TRBD1 matching over 10 bases. Germline CDR1 and CDR2: WNHNN and SYGVQD (reference sequence). This CDR3 has 14 amino acids. Germline trimming cut 5 bases from V and 2 bases from J; bases unmatched to any gene: 3. CDR3 sequence (DNA): TGCGCCAGCAGTAAGGACAGGGGGACCTACGAGCAGTACTTC. Amino acids: CASSKDRGTYEQYF.

The genes are TRBV15 and TRBJ2-1; D is uncertain. The V gene lost 5 bases and the J gene lost 1 base, with 6 bases spanning the gap. The germline V gene has CDR1 LNHNV and CDR2 YYDKDF (reference sequence). CDR3 length: 13 amino acids. CDR3 in amino acids: CATSPASYNEQFF. DNA of the CDR3: TGTGCCACCAGCCCGGCGTCCTACAATGAGCAGTTCTTC. Supplemented by reference TRBV15 and TRBJ2-1, the full variable domain reads DAMVIQNPRYQVTQFGKPVTLSCSQTLNHNVMYWYQQKSSQAPKLLFHYYDKDFNNEADTPDNFQSRRPNTSFCFLDIRSPGLGDTAMYLCATSPASYNEQFFGPGTRLTVL.

This chain connects TRBV4-2 to TRBJ2-1; D not certain. The V end lost 0 bases, the J end lost 9 bases, and 18 bases lay between the germline ends. CDR1 and CDR2 (germline): LGHNA, YNFKEQ. The CDR3 runs 16 residues. The CDR3 spells CASSQDRVRSPGEQFF. Here the CDR3 DNA reads TGTGCCAGCAGCCAAGATCGAGTGCGTTCACCAGGTGAGCAGTTCTTC.

This clonotype has only a few counts. V usage is TRBV7-2 and J usage is TRBJ2-1; the D gene could be TRBD1 or TRBD2 (6 bases each). The CDR3 consists of 14 residues. The V gene lost 1 base and the J gene lost 9 bases, with 13 bases spanning the gap. CDR1 is SGHTA, CDR2 FQGNSA, per germline. CDR3 nucleotides: TGTGCCAGCAGCTTAGACCCGGGGGCAAGTGAGCAGTTCTTC. Amino acid sequence: CASSLDPGASEQFF.

This clonotype has a handful of counts. The chain carries TRBV28 and TRBJ2-6; no reliable D call. There are 16 residues in the CDR3. From germline, CDR1 is MDHEN and CDR2 SYDVKM. V was shortened by 6 bases and J by 2 bases, with 14 bases between the two germline ends. This chain's CDR3 is CASSRLTVAGANVLTF. The CDR3 DNA reads as TGTGCCAGCAGCCGGTTAACGGTGGCTGGGGCCAACGTCCTGACTTTC.

This chain links TRBV24-1 with TRBJ2-1; 12 bases line up with TRBD1. The CDR3 sequence is 16 residues long. In germline, CDR1 is KGHDR, CDR2 SFDVKD. Trimming removed 6 bases from V and 8 bases from J; junction bases left unmatched: 10. The CDR3, as DNA: TGTGCCACCAGTACCAGAGGGACAGGGGGCAGATATGAGCAGTTCTTC. Translating it yields CATSTRGTGGRYEQFF.

This chain links TRBV24-1 with TRBJ2-6; no firm D call. Germline assignment: CDR1 KGHDR and CDR2 SFDVKD. CDR3 length: 12 residues. V was clipped by 6 bases and J by 4 bases, with 3 bases between them. CDR3 nucleotide sequence: TGTGCCACCAGTTACGGGGCCAACGTCCTGACTTTC. It codes for CATSYGANVLTF.

This clonotype has just a few counts. J is TRBJ2-7 and V is TRBV25-1, with D perhaps being TRBD1 or TRBD2 (5 bases each). The CDR3 sequence is 13 residues long. From germline, CDR1 is MGHDK and CDR2 SYGVNS. V lost 6 bases, J lost 5 bases, and 14 bases lay in between. The CDR3 coding sequence is TGTGCCAGCAGGGGGCAGACTACCGACGAGCAGTACTTC. This codes for CASRGQTTDEQYF.

This clonotype was observed a handful of times. The chain recombines TRBV27 with TRBJ1-2; D is undetermined. There are 14 residues in the CDR3. Germline values: CDR1 MNHEY, CDR2 SMNVEV (reference sequence). V lost 3 bases, J lost 2 bases, and 10 bases lay in between. The CDR3 region is CASSFRRANYGYTF. The CDR3 coding sequence is TGTGCCAGCAGTTTCAGAAGGGCGAACTATGGCTACACCTTC.

This clonotype was counted ten times or more. This chain links TRBV4-3 with TRBJ2-5; D possibly corresponds to TRBD2 (5 bases). The V gene's germline CDR1 is LGHNA and CDR2 YSLEER. The CDR3 has 13 amino acids. Trimming shortened V by 0 bases and J by 6 bases, and 8 bases separated the two germline ends. The CDR3 sequence: CASSQDSVQTQYF. The CDR3 bases are TGCGCCAGCAGCCAAGATAGCGTTCAGACCCAGTACTTC.

The chain combines TRBV6-2 or TRBV6-3 with TRBJ2-1; TRBD2 aligns across 9 bases. CDR3 size: 15 residues. V dropped 6 bases and J dropped 2; count of bases not matched to a gene: 5. The germline V gene encodes CDR1 MNHEY and CDR2 SVGEGT. The CDR3 region has the DNA TGTGCCAGCAGAGGCGGGAGGGAGCCCTACAATGAGCAGTTCTTC. This codes for CASRGGREPYNEQFF.

The sample holds a few counts of this clonotype. This clone may be a read error of a much larger clone one base away. The chain joins TRBV5-6 to TRBJ2-2; unclear D gene. Trimming took off 0 bases at V and 1 base at J, with 4 bases between the two ends. The CDR3 has 14 residues. Looked up from germline, CDR1 is SGHDT and CDR2 is YYEEEE. The CDR3 DNA reads TGTGCCAGCAGCTTGGACAAGAACACCGGGGAGCTGTTTTTT. Translating it yields CASSLDKNTGELFF.

The sample holds many counts of this clonotype. V is TRBV6-1 and J is TRBJ2-7, with D perhaps being TRBD1 or TRBD2 (5 bases each). V was clipped by 6 bases and J by 7 bases, with 16 bases between them. Looked up from germline, CDR1 is MNHNS and CDR2 is SASEGT. The CDR3 extends over 13 amino acids. CDR3 in amino acids: CASSSDWGTEQYF. The DNA of the CDR3 is TGTGCCAGCAGCTCCGATTGGGGGACGGAGCAGTACTTC.

This clonotype appeared a few times. The genes are TRBV29-1 and TRBJ2-5; D is uncertain. The CDR3 loop spans 12 amino acids. The ends were cut back, 7 bases at V and 5 bases at J, with 14 bases in the middle. Germline-derived CDR1 and CDR2 are SQVTM and ANQGSEA. The CDR3 sequence: CSAWEVGETQYF. The CDR3, as DNA: TGCAGCGCTTGGGAAGTAGGGGAGACCCAGTACTTC.

The chain carries TRBV20-1 and TRBJ1-1; D is perhaps TRBD1 (6 bases). Trimming took off 4 bases at V and 1 base at J, with 10 bases between the two ends. The CDR3 spans 13 residues. The germline V gene has CDR1 DFQATT and CDR2 SNEGSKA (reference sequence). In DNA, the CDR3 is TGCAGTGCTAAAGGGGGGAAGAACACTGAAGCTTTCTTT. Its protein is CSAKGGKNTEAFF.

The V gene is TRBV4-2, the J gene TRBJ2-7, with 11 bases matching TRBD1. J was trimmed by 3 bases and V by 4 bases; bases with no gene match: 8. CDR3 length equals 16 residues. Germline assignment: CDR1 LGHNA and CDR2 YNFKEQ. CDR3 loop: CASSPRAGTGGYEQYF. The CDR3 nucleotides are TGTGCCAGCAGCCCAAGAGCCGGGACAGGGGGCTACGAGCAGTACTTC.